Shown below are 27 T cell receptor beta chains from a single sample sequenced in a study of blood T cell repertoires in COVID-19. The data were produced by immunoSEQ multiplex PCR, yet TCRdb's version contains in-frame clones alone and is incomplete. The sample comprises approximately 210,000 clones, around four fifths of which are singletons, and approximately 10% rests with the top ten. Source material: peripheral blood. All receptors derive from a woman older than 75 with COVID-19, enrolled during active disease.

Only a few counts were recorded for this clone. The chain joins TRBV28 to TRBJ2-2; no clear D. CDR3 size: 11 residues. Trimming pared 2 bases from V and 8 bases from J, leaving 3 bases between. Germline lookup yields CDR1 MDHEN and CDR2 SYDVKM. This CDR3 is CASSLRGELFF. The CDR3 nucleotides read TGTGCCAGCAGTTTACGGGGGGAGCTGTTTTTT.

The gene calls are TRBV3-1 (or the pseudogene TRBV3-2) and TRBJ2-3; 8 nucleotides match TRBD2. Trimming removed 3 bases from V and 2 bases from J; junction bases left unmatched: 1. Per the germline V gene, CDR1 is LGHDT and CDR2 is YNNKEL (reference sequence). This CDR3 contains 14 residues. CDR3 coding DNA: TGTGCCAGCAGCCATAGCGGGGCCACAGATACGCAGTATTTT. The encoded protein is CASSHSGATDTQYF.

This chain uses TRBV7-2 with TRBJ1-1; the D gene is possibly TRBD1 (6 bases). V shed 4 bases and J shed 2 bases, with 11 bases lying between them. In germline, CDR1 is SGHTA, CDR2 FQGNSA. The CDR3 covers 14 residues. The CDR3 nucleotides are TGTGCCAGCAGCTCTCCCAGGGGAAACACTGAAGCTTTCTTT. It yields the protein CASSSPRGNTEAFF.

This clone was seen once. Written as DNA, the CDR3 is TGCGCCAGCAGCGTGGGGAGCGCTGGCGGGGAGCTGTTTTTT. Translated, it gives CASSVGSAGGELFF. This sequence joins TRBV5-1 and TRBJ2-2; maybe TRBD2 (5 bases). The CDR3 contains 14 residues. Germline-derived CDR1 and CDR2 are SGHRS and YFSETQ. V shed 4 bases and J shed 7 bases, with 14 bases lying between them. Using reference TRBV5-1 and TRBJ2-2 for the parts outside the CDR3, the full variable domain is KAGVTQTPRYLIKTRGQQVTLSCSPISGHRSVSWYQQTPGQGLQFLFEYFSETQRNKGNFPGRFSGRQFSNSRSEMNVSTLELGDSALYLCASSVGSAGGELFFGEGSRLTVL.

The J gene is TRBJ2-2, the V gene TRBV10-1, with 8 bases lining up with TRBD2. CDR1 and CDR2 from the germline V gene are WNHNN and SYGVQD (reference sequence). The CDR3 length is 16 residues. V dropped 3 bases and J dropped 6; count of bases not matched to a gene: 9. This CDR3 reads CASSDIRGGHSGELFF. CDR3 sequence (DNA): TGCGCCAGCAGTGACATTCGGGGGGGGCATTCCGGGGAGCTGTTTTTT.

This chain uses TRBV6-4 with TRBJ1-1; 9 bases map to TRBD1. CDR1 is MRHNA and CDR2 is SNTAGT in the germline V gene. This CDR3 has 13 amino acids. V lost 7 bases to trimming and J lost 4 bases; unmatched junction nucleotides: 4. CDR3 residues: CASKGQGSTEAFF. CDR3 sequence (DNA): TGTGCCAGCAAAGGACAGGGGAGCACTGAAGCTTTCTTT.

This sequence joins TRBV5-4 and TRBJ2-3, with 8 nucleotides matching TRBD1. Germline CDR1 is SGHNT and CDR2 is YYREEE (reference sequence). The CDR3 contains 16 residues. The V and J ends lost 2 bases and 5 bases, in that order; junction bases with no gene match: 10. CDR3: CASSFPGQVGRDTQYF. CDR3 DNA sequence: TGTGCCAGCAGCTTTCCGGGACAGGTCGGACGAGATACGCAGTATTTT.

V and J are TRBV5-8 and TRBJ2-5; D may be TRBD1 (5 bases). This CDR3 spans 15 amino acids. V was trimmed by 4 bases and J by 5 bases, leaving 18 bases between them. The germline CDR1 and CDR2 sequences are SGHTS and YDEGEE. This chain's CDR3 is CASSLRQGASETQYF. In DNA, the CDR3 is TGTGCCAGCAGCCTAAGGCAGGGCGCCTCGGAGACCCAGTACTTC.

The chain links TRBV6-5 to TRBJ1-5; TRBD1 aligns across 8 bases. The trim removed 4 bases at V and 6 bases at J, leaving 5 bases unmatched. The CDR3 totals 14 residues. CDR1 is MNHEY, CDR2 SVGAGI, per germline. Here the CDR3 reads CASSSDRVGQPQHF. The DNA for the CDR3 is TGTGCCAGCAGTTCGGACAGGGTCGGTCAGCCCCAGCATTTT.

The chain recombines TRBV7-5 with TRBJ1-2. TRBV7-5 is recorded as a pseudogene. This CDR3 contains 14 residues. The CDR3, as DNA: TGTGTCAGAAGCTACGGACTCTCGCCGGCGGTCTACACCTTC. Translated, it gives CVRSYGLSPAVYTF.

The chain uses TRBV4-1 and TRBJ2-7; TRBD1 aligns across 8 bases. Germline trimming cut 6 bases from V and 7 bases from J; bases unmatched to any gene: 11. Germline values: CDR1 MGHRA, CDR2 YSYEKL. The CDR3 is 14 residues long. Here the CDR3 reads CASSRTGGVGEQYF. The DNA for the CDR3 is TGCGCCAGCAGTCGTACAGGGGGTGTCGGAGAGCAGTACTTC.

The chain uses TRBV27 and TRBJ2-7; 7 nucleotides agree with TRBD1. The CDR3 contains 15 residues. Germline loops: CDR1 MNHEY, CDR2 SMNVEV (reference sequence). The J segment lost 5 bases and the V segment lost 5 bases, leaving 12 bases of the junction unmatched. CDR3 loop: CASSPSDREVHEQYF. The CDR3 DNA sequence: TGTGCCAGCAGTCCCTCAGACAGGGAAGTCCACGAGCAGTACTTC.

The chain has TRBV6-6 and TRBJ2-7; TRBD1 agrees at 7 bases. The CDR3 is made up of 13 amino acids. The V and J ends lost 7 bases and 4 bases, in that order; junction bases with no gene match: 7. Per the germline V gene, CDR1 is MNHNY and CDR2 is SVGAGI (reference sequence). This CDR3 is CASTFRDRYEQYV. DNA for the CDR3: TGTGCCAGCACATTCCGGGACAGATACGAGCAGTACGTC.

The rearrangement joins TRBV21-1 to TRBJ2-2; the table's D call of TRBD1 was not tested on the DNA. TRBV21-1 is labeled a pseudogene. CDR3 length: 15 residues. The CDR3 DNA sequence: TGTGCCAGCAGCAATCAGATTGTGGTCACCGGGGAGCTGTTTTTT. Its protein is CASSNQIVVTGELFF.

The chain couples TRBV6-2 or TRBV6-3 to TRBJ2-7; D remains unclear. This CDR3 comprises 16 residues. V lost 2 bases to trimming and J lost 0 bases, with 14 bases between them. CDR1 is MNHEY and CDR2 is SVGEGT in the germline V gene. CDR3 coding DNA: TGTGCCAGCAGTTACGGCGCTAGTAGTAGCTCCTACGAGCAGTACTTC. Amino acid sequence: CASSYGASSSSYEQYF.

V usage is TRBV5-1 and J usage is TRBJ1-4; D is unclear. Germline CDR1 reads SGHRS; CDR2 reads YFSETQ. V was cut by 2 bases and J by 0 bases, with 8 bases left in between. The CDR3 covers 15 residues. The CDR3 nucleotides are TGCGCCAGCAGCTTAACAAGTGCAACTAATGAAAAACTGTTTTTT. This translates into CASSLTSATNEKLFF.

In its sample, this clone was seen once. The genes are TRBV2 and TRBJ1-2; the D gene is possibly TRBD1 (5 bases). The V gene's germline CDR1 is SNHLY and CDR2 FYNNEI. The CDR3 sequence is 13 residues long. V lost 6 bases and J lost 4, with 12 bases in between. This chain's CDR3 is CASSLERGYGYTF. DNA of the CDR3: TGTGCCAGCAGCCTTGAAAGGGGCTATGGCTACACCTTC.

The chain is built from TRBV3-1 (or the pseudogene TRBV3-2) and TRBJ2-5; the match to TRBD2 covers 11 bases. Germline-derived CDR1 and CDR2 are LGHDT and YNNKEL (reference sequence). Trimming removed 1 base from V and 4 bases from J; junction bases left unmatched: 11. The CDR3 is made up of 18 amino acids. CDR3 sequence reads: CASSQGSSGGMRRETQYF. DNA of the CDR3: TGTGCCAGCAGCCAAGGTTCTAGCGGGGGGATGAGGAGAGAGACCCAGTACTTC.

The chain employs TRBV27 and TRBJ2-5; TRBD1 is a possible D gene (6 bases). With 4 bases removed from V and 5 bases from J, the gap between germline ends came to 14 bases. Germline V gene data show CDR1 as MNHEY and CDR2 as SMNVEV (reference sequence). The CDR3 sequence is 14 residues long. The CDR3 DNA sequence: TGTGCCAGCAGTTCTTGGACAGTTAGGGAGACCCAGTACTTC. This codes for CASSSWTVRETQYF.

V is TRBV6-6 and J is TRBJ1-2; TRBD1 matches at 9 bases. The CDR3 sequence is 13 residues long. CDR1 MNHNY and CDR2 SVGAGI come from the germline V gene (reference sequence). The junction had 3 bases not matched to a gene; V was cut back by 2 bases and J by 8 bases. CDR3 DNA: TGTGCCAGCAGTTACGGGACAGGGAGGGGCTACACCTTC. It is translated as CASSYGTGRGYTF.

This chain uses TRBV2 with TRBJ2-3, with D perhaps matching TRBD2 (6 bases). V lost 9 bases and J 0 bases, leaving 13 bases between the germline ends. Per germline, CDR1 SNHLY and CDR2 FYNNEI. This CDR3 comprises 14 residues. The CDR3 protein is CARGGGASTDTQYF. CDR3 coding DNA: TGTGCCAGGGGCGGCGGGGCTAGCACAGATACGCAGTATTTT.

V and J are TRBV10-3 and TRBJ2-3; a weak D match, TRBD2 (5 bases). The germline V gene has CDR1 ENHRY and CDR2 SYGVKD. With 6 bases removed from V and 2 bases from J, the gap between germline ends came to 9 bases. CDR3 length: 13 amino acids. The CDR3: CAISPGVTDTQYF. Here the CDR3 DNA reads TGTGCCATCAGCCCCGGGGTCACAGATACGCAGTATTTT.

CDR3 in DNA: TGTGCCAGCAGCTTAGATTCCGCGGGGGGGCTGAAGACCCAGTACTTC. Amino acid sequence: CASSLDSAGGLKTQYF. The chain uses TRBV11-3 and TRBJ2-5; TRBD2 aligns across 9 bases. Trimming removed 0 bases from V and 6 bases from J; junction bases left unmatched: 8. This CDR3 is 16 amino acids long. Germline values: CDR1 SGHNT, CDR2 YENEEA.

The V and J genes are TRBV7-9 and TRBJ1-6, with D uncertain. Trimming stripped 6 bases from V and 15 bases from J, with 15 bases between. The CDR3 sequence is 12 residues long. The germline gives CDR1 SEHNR, CDR2 FQNEAQ (reference sequence). In DNA, the CDR3 is TGTGCCAGCAGTTCCACGGGTCCTCTCCTCCACTTT. This gives the protein CASSSTGPLLHF.

This chain uses TRBV4-2 with TRBJ1-5; TRBD1 matches 9 bases. With 3 bases clipped from V and 5 bases from J, the junction kept 8 bases outside the gene matches. CDR1 is LGHNA, CDR2 YNFKEQ, per germline. CDR3 length equals 16 residues. DNA for the CDR3: TGTGCCAGCAGCCAGGACTTGGACAGGGGCCATCAGCCCCAGCATTTT. This codes for CASSQDLDRGHQPQHF.

The chain is built from TRBV19 and TRBJ2-3, with 8 bases aligning to TRBD1. This CDR3 is 15 amino acids long. Germline assignment: CDR1 LNHDA and CDR2 SQIVND (reference sequence). Losses at the gene ends were 6 bases for V and 9 bases for J; bases not matched to a gene: 14. In DNA, the CDR3 is TGTGCCAGTAGCTCCGGGACAGGATCTTGGGTCACGCAGTATTTT. Its protein is CASSSGTGSWVTQYF. The variable domain in full, with the rest retrieved from reference TRBV19 and TRBJ2-3, is DGGITQSPKYLFRKEGQNVTLSCEQNLNHDAMYWYRQDPGQGLRLIYYSQIVNDFQKGDIAEGYSVSREKKESFPLTVTSAQKNPTAFYLCASSSGTGSWVTQYFGPGTRLTVL.

The V gene is TRBV18, the J gene TRBJ1-1, with a tentative D call TRBD1 (6 bases). CDR3 length: 14 residues. Trimming removed 4 bases at V and 6 bases at J, with 15 bases between. Germline loops: CDR1 KGHSH, CDR2 LQKENI. The CDR3 sequence is CASSQTVQGSEAFF. CDR3 DNA sequence: TGTGCCAGCTCACAAACTGTTCAGGGGTCTGAAGCTTTCTTT. Using reference TRBV18 and TRBJ1-1 for the parts outside the CDR3, the full variable domain is NAGVMQNPRHLVRRRGQEARLRCSPMKGHSHVYWYRQLPEEGLKFMVYLQKENIIDESGMPKERFSAEFPKEGPSILRIQQVVRGDSAAYFCASSQTVQGSEAFFGQGTRLTVV.